What follows are 6 T cell receptor beta chains derived from one specimen sequenced in a study of blood T cell repertoires in COVID-19 (dated by TCRdb to about 2020). Library construction relied on the immunoSEQ multiplex PCR assay. In TCRdb, the immuneACCESS table is reduced to in-frame sequences with V and J assigned. These tables do not hold every clone; where another copy was compared, an unresolved V gene accounts for under half, and the others remain unexplained. The sample contains some 150,000 clones, roughly 76% of them found a single time. The ten largest clonotypes hold about 8% of the sample. Sequenced sample: peripheral blood. The receptor set was obtained from a human donor with acute or convalescent COVID-19. The donor label of this sample is uncertain.

The genes are TRBV3-1 (or the pseudogene TRBV3-2) and TRBJ2-5; 8 bases line up with TRBD2. This CDR3 region has 14 residues. Germline V gene data show CDR1 as LGHDT and CDR2 as YNNKEL (reference sequence). The trim removed 10 bases at V and 5 bases at J, leaving 12 bases unmatched. The CDR3 region is CATGPGLEGETQYF. For the CDR3, the DNA is TGTGCCACGGGGCCGGGACTAGAGGGGGAGACCCAGTACTTC.

The chain carries TRBV9 and TRBJ2-2, with 12 positions matching TRBD1. Looked up from germline, CDR1 is SGDLS and CDR2 is YYNGEE. Trimming cost V 3 bases and J 3 bases; bases outside gene matches: 3. This CDR3 has 16 residues. The CDR3 spells CASSDGTGGYTGELFF. The CDR3 nucleotides are TGTGCCAGCAGCGACGGGACAGGGGGCTACACCGGGGAGCTGTTTTTT.

The V call is TRBV27, the J call TRBJ1-1; 9 positions agree with TRBD1. Germline assignment: CDR1 MNHEY and CDR2 SMNVEV (reference sequence). This CDR3 is built from 15 residues. V lost 5 bases to trimming and J lost 1 base; unmatched junction nucleotides: 5. This chain's CDR3 is CASSPSTGGNTEAFF. The CDR3 nucleotides are TGTGCCAGCAGTCCGTCGACAGGGGGGAACACTGAAGCTTTCTTT.

The gene calls are TRBV13 and TRBJ2-7; no firm D call. V was shortened by 1 base and J by 2 bases, with 9 bases between the two germline ends. The CDR3 length is 14 residues. Germline assignment: CDR1 PRHDT and CDR2 FYEKMQ (reference sequence). Here the CDR3 reads CASSLAGSAYEQYF. CDR3 coding DNA: TGTGCCAGCAGCTTAGCAGGTTCGGCCTACGAGCAGTACTTC.

The CDR3 here is CASSASTGEEGTQHF. DNA for the CDR3: TGTGCCAGCAGCGCTTCGACAGGGGAGGAGGGGACCCAGCATTTT. V usage is TRBV9 and J usage is TRBJ1-5, with 8 positions matching TRBD1. Trimming at V came to 3 bases and at J to 11 bases, leaving 13 bases not matched to a gene. This CDR3 contains 15 residues. Germline V CDR1 and CDR2: SGDLS, YYNGEE.

This clone has just a few counts. The CDR3 is CASSVYGDGELFF. The CDR3 DNA is TGTGCCAGTAGTGTATACGGGGACGGGGAGCTGTTTTTT. The chain employs TRBV19 and TRBJ2-2, with D perhaps TRBD2 (5 bases). The CDR3 extends over 13 amino acids. V lost 5 bases and J lost 7, with 11 bases in between. Germline CDR1 reads LNHDA; CDR2 reads SQIVND (reference sequence).